This TCR beta chain comes out of a study of T-cell memory formation after mild COVID-19. Study information: TCR clusters were mostly donor specific.

In its sample, this clonotype was seen many times. TCRdb passed the 5' RACE reads through MiXCR, listing each CDR3 protein once. Of 340,000 or so distinct CDR3 sequences listed, 13% were seen once; the top ten hold about 20%. The CDR3 spans 14 residues. The V gene's germline CDR1 is SGHRS and CDR2 YFSETQ. V shed 0 bases, J shed 10 bases, and the junction held 4 bases outside the gene matches. The chain is built from TRBV5-1 and TRBJ2-1, with 10 bases that match TRBD2. The material sequenced was PBMCs or a T cell subset sorted from them (not recorded which). The receptor was derived from a man aged 18 to 29 who had mild COVID-19 (a few samples of this study predate the infection). Cell type and time point are not known. The CDR3, as DNA: TGCGCCAGCAGCTTGGCAACTAGCGGGGAAGAGCAGTTCTTC. Residues: CASSLATSGEEQFF. Filled out from reference TRBV5-1 and TRBJ2-1, the complete variable domain reads KAGVTQTPRYLIKTRGQQVTLSCSPISGHRSVSWYQQTPGQGLQFLFEYFSETQRNKGNFPGRFSGRQFSNSRSEMNVSTLELGDSALYLCASSLATSGEEQFFGPGTRLTVL.